This T cell receptor beta chain appears in the sequencing data of a study of T cell repertoires in cytomegalovirus infection. The wider study: From public TCR beta signatures came an indication of both CMV infection and matching HLA type. The study's findings and limits: HLA-C-restricted CMV clonotypes gave the most frequent clonotype in two of eight donors.

This clonotype was seen repeatedly, ten times or more. Its specificity is unknown. TCRdb re-derived calls from the reads in MiXCR, one entry per CDR3 protein. The data contain over 450,000 distinct CDR3 sequences, 11% of them singletons. V was trimmed by 4 bases and J by 2 bases, leaving 20 bases between them. Germline V gene data show CDR1 as SGHDN and CDR2 as FVKESK. The CDR3 is 17 residues long. The receptor's source is a human donor in good health (CMV status not recorded). Some clones in this sample may be carry-over from other donors' samples. Sequencing was carried out using PBMCs. The chain is built from TRBV14 and TRBJ2-5; D may match TRBD1 or TRBD2 (5 bases each). DNA of the CDR3: TGTGCCAGCAGCCCCGGATGGGGGAGAACTGGTCAAGAGACCCAGTACTTC. This codes for CASSPGWGRTGQETQYF.